These 14 T cell receptor beta chains share one sample of origin, sequenced in a study of T cell responses to AZD1222 COVID-19 vaccine. Method: immunoSEQ multiplex PCR; TCRdb's copy keeps in-frame clones and lacks some. The table includes 200,000 or so clones, more than 75% detected once. Specimen: peripheral blood, collected on day 0 of MenACWY control vaccination. The receptors stem from an adult in good health.

The rearrangement joins TRBV7-9 to TRBJ1-1, with D tentatively TRBD1 (5 bases). The germline V gene has CDR1 SEHNR and CDR2 FQNEAQ (reference sequence). CDR3 length: 14 residues. V lost 5 bases and J lost 4, with 14 bases in between. CDR3 DNA: TGTGCCAGCAGCCCTCCTGGGGGGTTCACTGAAGCTTTCTTT. This translates into CASSPPGGFTEAFF.

This chain joins TRBV6-5 and TRBJ2-1; D possibly corresponds to TRBD1 (7 bases). V was trimmed by 7 bases and J by 15 bases, leaving 16 bases between them. This CDR3 has 11 amino acids. Germline V gives CDR1 MNHEY, CDR2 SVGAGI. The CDR3 coding sequence is TGTGCCAGCACCCAGGGGGGAATTTCGTTCTTC. Translated, it gives CASTQGGISFF.

The CDR3 here is CASSVRDPGANVLTF. CDR3 DNA sequence: TGCGCCAGCAGCGTCAGGGACCCTGGGGCCAACGTCCTGACTTTC. The genes are TRBV5-1 and TRBJ2-6, with D tentatively TRBD1 or TRBD2 (5 bases each). The germline CDR1 and CDR2 sequences are SGHRS and YFSETQ. Trimming removed 4 bases from V and 2 bases from J, with 10 bases in between. The CDR3 sequence is 15 residues long.

The chain uses TRBV7-9 and TRBJ1-3; D call uncertain. This CDR3 has 13 residues. The germline V gene encodes CDR1 SEHNR and CDR2 FQNEAQ (reference sequence). V was cut by 1 base and J by 4 bases, with 5 bases left in between. Written as DNA, the CDR3 is TGTGCCAGCAGCTTAGTTCTGGGAAACACCATATATTTT. This sequence encodes CASSLVLGNTIYF.

J is TRBJ1-4 and V is TRBV11-2; 7 bases are shared with TRBD1. Per germline, CDR1 SGHAT and CDR2 FQNNGV. V lost 2 bases and J lost 2; bases outside the gene matches: 5. The CDR3 is 16 residues long. The CDR3 sequence: CASSLSGGRTNEKLFF. CDR3 in DNA: TGTGCCAGCAGCTTATCAGGGGGAAGGACTAATGAAAAACTGTTTTTT.

The J gene is TRBJ2-2, the V gene TRBV11-2; D is uncertain. The CDR3 loop spans 12 amino acids. The V and J ends lost 4 bases and 3 bases respectively, with 3 bases between them. Per germline, CDR1 SGHAT and CDR2 FQNNGV. The CDR3 DNA follows: TGTGCCAGCAGCTCCTACACCGGGGAGCTGTTTTTT. Protein product: CASSSYTGELFF.

The chain carries TRBV5-4 and TRBJ1-2; D gene uncertain. CDR1 is SGHNT, CDR2 YYREEE, per germline (reference sequence). The CDR3 sequence is 12 residues long. Trimming took 0 bases from V and 4 from J, leaving 4 bases between them. The CDR3 DNA reads TGTGCCAGCAGCTTGGATGCCTATGGCTACACCTTC. Protein product: CASSLDAYGYTF.

The chain is built from TRBV19 and TRBJ1-2, with D perhaps TRBD1 (5 bases). CDR1 is LNHDA, CDR2 SQIVND, per germline (reference sequence). The CDR3 is 15 residues long. Trimming stripped 7 bases from V and 4 bases from J, with 19 bases between. This chain's CDR3 is CASTSAGGSSYGYTF. Written as DNA, the CDR3 is TGTGCCAGTACCTCAGCGGGGGGAAGTAGCTATGGCTACACCTTC.

The chain has TRBV5-1 and TRBJ1-6; D uncertain. CDR1 SGHRS and CDR2 YFSETQ come from the germline V gene. The CDR3 length is 12 residues. V lost 5 bases to trimming and J lost 14 bases, with 14 bases between them. CDR3 bases: TGCGCCAGCAGACCCGACTTGGGGTCCCTCCACTTT. It specifies CASRPDLGSLHF.

The V call is TRBV2, the J call TRBJ2-5; D unclear. The V end lost 5 bases, the J end lost 5 bases, and 9 bases lay between the germline ends. The CDR3 totals 12 residues. Per germline, CDR1 SNHLY and CDR2 FYNNEI. CDR3 protein: CASSPQRETQYF. The CDR3 DNA is TGTGCCAGCAGTCCCCAGAGGGAGACCCAGTACTTC.

The V gene is TRBV7-9, the J gene TRBJ1-1; tentative D call: TRBD1 (6 bases). CDR1 is SEHNR and CDR2 is FQNEAQ in the germline V gene (reference sequence). This CDR3 comprises 16 residues. V lost 5 bases and J 5 bases, leaving 21 bases between the germline ends. CDR3 region: CASSPPDRSGYTEAFF. The CDR3 DNA is TGTGCCAGCAGCCCCCCTGACAGGTCGGGTTATACTGAAGCTTTCTTT.

This clone has more than one count but fewer than ten. In DNA form, the CDR3 reads TGTGCCAGCAGCCCGAACCGACAGGGTACCTACGAGCAGTACTTC. As protein: CASSPNRQGTYEQYF. This rearrangement joins TRBV5-4 to TRBJ2-7, with TRBD1 matching 7 bases. The junction had 9 bases not matched to a gene; V was cut back by 4 bases and J by 2 bases. There are 15 residues in the CDR3. Germline lookup yields CDR1 SGHNT and CDR2 YYREEE (reference sequence).

The chain recombines TRBV9 with TRBJ2-7, with D possibly TRBD1 on 5 matching bases. V lost 0 bases and J 0 bases, leaving 10 bases between the germline ends. CDR3 length: 15 residues. Germline CDR1 and CDR2: SGDLS and YYNGEE. The CDR3 spells CASSVEWGSSYEQYF. CDR3 nucleotide sequence: TGTGCCAGCAGCGTAGAGTGGGGCTCCTCCTACGAGCAGTACTTC.

This sequence joins TRBV9 and TRBJ2-7; 8 bases line up with TRBD2. The CDR3 has 16 amino acids. Trimming at V came to 4 bases and at J to 3 bases, leaving 12 bases not matched to a gene. Germline V CDR1 and CDR2: SGDLS, YYNGEE. The CDR3 protein is CASSPSRGARFYEQYF. CDR3 coding DNA: TGTGCCAGCAGCCCTTCGCGGGGGGCCCGTTTCTACGAGCAGTACTTC.